The TCR beta chain under discussion was sequenced for a study of T-cell memory formation after mild COVID-19. Germline V gene data show CDR1 as SGHTA and CDR2 as FQGNSA. V lost 1 base, J lost 9 bases, and 13 bases lay in between. CDR3 length: 14 amino acids. TCRdb passed the 5' RACE reads through MiXCR, listing each CDR3 protein once. This table holds 580,000 or so distinct CDR3 sequences, 17% found once. The chain uses TRBV7-2 and TRBJ1-5; unclear D gene. Source material: PBMCs or a T cell subset sorted from them (not recorded which). The receptor was isolated from an adult woman who had mild COVID-19 (a few samples of this study predate the infection). Cell type and time point are not known. DNA of the CDR3: TGTGCCAGCAGCTTAGAATGGAGTAGAATGCCCCAGCATTTT. This translates into CASSLEWSRMPQHF.